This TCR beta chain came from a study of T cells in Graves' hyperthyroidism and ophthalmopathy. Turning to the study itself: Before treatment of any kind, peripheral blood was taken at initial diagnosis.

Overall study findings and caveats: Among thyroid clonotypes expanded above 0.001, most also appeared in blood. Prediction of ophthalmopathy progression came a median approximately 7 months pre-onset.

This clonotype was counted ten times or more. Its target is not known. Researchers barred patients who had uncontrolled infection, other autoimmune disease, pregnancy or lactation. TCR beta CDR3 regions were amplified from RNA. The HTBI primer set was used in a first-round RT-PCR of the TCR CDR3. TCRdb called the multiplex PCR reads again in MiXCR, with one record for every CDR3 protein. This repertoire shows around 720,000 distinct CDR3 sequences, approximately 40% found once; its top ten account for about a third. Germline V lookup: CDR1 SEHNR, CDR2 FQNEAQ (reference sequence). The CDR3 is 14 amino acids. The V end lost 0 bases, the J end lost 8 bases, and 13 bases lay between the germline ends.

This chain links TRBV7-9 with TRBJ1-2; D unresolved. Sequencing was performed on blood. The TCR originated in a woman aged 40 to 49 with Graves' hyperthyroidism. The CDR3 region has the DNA TGTGCCAGCAGCTTAGCGCGGGGAAGCCGCGGCTACACCTTC. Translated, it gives CASSLARGSRGYTF.